Listed here are 13 T cell receptor beta chains from one sample, sequenced in a study of blood T cells in healthy people across ages. Primed by a sample-barcoded 5' primer and a J-beta primer mix, a second PCR proceeded for 7 to 11 cycles. TCRdb re-derived calls from the 5' RACE reads in MiXCR, one entry per CDR3 protein. The table includes 1,500,000 or so distinct CDR3 sequences, around 59% detected once. The sample comprised blood. The receptors come from a man between 18 and 29 years old in good health.

V gene TRBV20-1 combines with J gene TRBJ2-7; 9 bases fit TRBD1. After removal of 1 base from V and 4 bases from J, the junction contained 8 bases not matched to a gene. The CDR3 sequence is 15 residues long. The germline V gene has CDR1 DFQATT and CDR2 SNEGSKA (reference sequence). CDR3 in amino acids: CSARVPRGQGYEQYF. The CDR3 DNA reads as TGCAGTGCTAGAGTACCAAGGGGACAGGGATACGAGCAGTACTTC.

This chain connects TRBV4-2 to TRBJ2-5; 13 nucleotides match TRBD2. CDR3 length equals 17 residues. J was trimmed by 0 bases and V by 0 bases; bases with no gene match: 1. From germline, CDR1 is LGHNA and CDR2 YNFKEQ. In DNA form, the CDR3 reads TGTGCCAGCAGCCAAGAGGGGACTAGCGGGGACCAAGAGACCCAGTACTTC. Protein sequence: CASSQEGTSGDQETQYF.

This clonotype was seen only a few times. The DNA for the CDR3 is TGCAGCGCGAAAACGACAGAACTATATGAAAAACTGTTTTTT. It yields the protein CSAKTTELYEKLFF. This sequence joins TRBV29-1 and TRBJ1-4; D is perhaps TRBD1 (5 bases). Per the germline V gene, CDR1 is SQVTM and CDR2 is ANQGSEA. V lost 7 bases to trimming and J lost 6 bases, with 18 bases between them. This CDR3 is 14 amino acids long.

A few counts support this clonotype. This sequence joins TRBV29-1 and TRBJ2-6; possibly TRBD2 for D (5 bases). This CDR3 comprises 13 residues. Trimming stripped 4 bases from V and 3 bases from J, with 7 bases between. Germline V gives CDR1 SQVTM, CDR2 ANQGSEA. CDR3 DNA: TGCAGCGTTGTGGAGGTTGGGGCCAACGTCCTGACTTTC. Its translation: CSVVEVGANVLTF.

On this clonotype: An end of the junction differs from the germline gene, which may be a read error. The chain employs TRBV6-1 and TRBJ2-5, with D maybe TRBD1 (5 bases). The germline gives CDR1 MNHNS, CDR2 SASEGT. The CDR3 is 15 residues long. CDR3 sequence: CASKLDRALQKTQYF. DNA for the CDR3: TGTGCCAGCAAGCTAGACAGAGCCCTCCAAAAGACCCAGTACTTC.

This chain uses TRBV4-3 with TRBJ1-6; no reliable D call. Per germline, CDR1 LGHNA and CDR2 YSLEER. The CDR3 totals 16 residues. The germline V and J ends were trimmed by 0 bases and 6 bases, with 12 bases remaining between them. The CDR3 DNA is TGCGCCAGCAGCCAAGATGTAGGAACCCGTAATTCACCCCTCCACTTT. Its translation: CASSQDVGTRNSPLHF.

The chain uses TRBV27 and TRBJ1-2; D uncertain. Per germline, CDR1 MNHEY and CDR2 SMNVEV (reference sequence). With 4 bases removed from V and 4 bases from J, the gap between germline ends came to 13 bases. The CDR3 is 14 amino acids. This CDR3 reads CASSSLGPSYGYTF. Here the CDR3 DNA reads TGTGCCAGCAGTTCCCTCGGGCCAAGCTATGGCTACACCTTC.

V and J are TRBV29-1 and TRBJ1-5, with TRBD1 matching 7 bases. The CDR3 has 15 residues. Per germline, CDR1 SQVTM and CDR2 ANQGSEA. The V gene end was trimmed by 6 bases and the J gene end by 1 base; junction bases not matched to a gene: 9. CDR3 region: CSVVLQGESNQPQHF. CDR3 in DNA: TGCAGCGTGGTCTTGCAGGGGGAAAGCAATCAGCCCCAGCATTTT.

This clonotype showed up just a few times. The rearrangement uses TRBV28 and TRBJ2-3, with 7 bases fitting TRBD1. CDR1 is MDHEN and CDR2 is SYDVKM in the germline V gene. The J segment lost 0 bases and the V segment lost 2 bases, leaving 2 bases of the junction unmatched. There are 15 residues in the CDR3. CDR3 nucleotide sequence: TGTGCCAGCAGTTTAGGGACAGACAGCACAGATACGCAGTATTTT. It yields the protein CASSLGTDSTDTQYF.

The chain is built from TRBV4-2 and TRBJ1-1; D may be TRBD1 (5 bases). CDR1 is LGHNA, CDR2 YNFKEQ, per germline. The V end lost 3 bases, the J end lost 4 bases, and 12 bases lay between the germline ends. The CDR3 totals 14 residues. This CDR3 reads CASSQSGDSTEAFF. The CDR3 DNA follows: TGTGCCAGCAGCCAGTCGGGGGATAGCACTGAAGCTTTCTTT.

CDR3 sequence: CSALVRHRSYEQYF. The CDR3 DNA reads as TGCAGCGCCCTGGTTCGACACCGCTCCTACGAGCAGTACTTC. V and J are TRBV29-1 and TRBJ2-7; no clear D gene. With 7 bases removed from V and 0 bases from J, the gap between germline ends came to 16 bases. There are 14 residues in the CDR3. In germline, CDR1 is SQVTM, CDR2 ANQGSEA.

This clonotype was counted only a few times. The chain recombines TRBV12-3 or TRBV12-4 with TRBJ2-5; D is unresolved. With 2 bases removed from V and 1 base from J, the gap between germline ends came to 11 bases. The CDR3 consists of 15 residues. CDR3 sequence (DNA): TGTGCCAGCAGTTTAAACTGGCTACCCCAAGAGACCCAGTACTTC. Translation: CASSLNWLPQETQYF.

This clonotype occurred once. J is TRBJ1-2 and V is TRBV29-1, with 7 bases that match TRBD1. Germline V gives CDR1 SQVTM, CDR2 ANQGSEA. The ends lost 0 bases at V and 4 bases at J; junction bases unmatched: 14. This CDR3 is built from 17 residues. The CDR3 protein is CSVEDRPGGDSGYGYTF. CDR3 DNA sequence: TGCAGCGTTGAAGATCGCCCCGGTGGGGACAGCGGCTATGGCTACACCTTC.